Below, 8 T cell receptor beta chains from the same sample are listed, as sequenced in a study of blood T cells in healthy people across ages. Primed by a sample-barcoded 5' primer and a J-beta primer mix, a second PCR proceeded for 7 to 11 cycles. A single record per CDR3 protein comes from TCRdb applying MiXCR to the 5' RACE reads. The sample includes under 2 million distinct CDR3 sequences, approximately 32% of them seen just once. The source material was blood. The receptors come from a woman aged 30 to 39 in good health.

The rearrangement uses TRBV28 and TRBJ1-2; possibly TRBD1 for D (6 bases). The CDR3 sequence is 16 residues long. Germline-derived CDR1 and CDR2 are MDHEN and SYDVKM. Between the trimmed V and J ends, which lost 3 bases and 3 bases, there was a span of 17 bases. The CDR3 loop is CASSLKVGGADYGYTF. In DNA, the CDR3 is TGTGCCAGCAGTTTGAAGGTCGGGGGCGCGGACTATGGCTACACCTTC.

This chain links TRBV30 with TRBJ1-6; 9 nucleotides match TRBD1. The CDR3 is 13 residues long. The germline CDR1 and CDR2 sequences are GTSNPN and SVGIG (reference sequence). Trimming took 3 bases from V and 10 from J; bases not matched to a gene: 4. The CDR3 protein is CAWRATGGSPLHF. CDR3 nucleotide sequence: TGTGCCTGGAGAGCGACAGGGGGATCACCCCTCCACTTT.

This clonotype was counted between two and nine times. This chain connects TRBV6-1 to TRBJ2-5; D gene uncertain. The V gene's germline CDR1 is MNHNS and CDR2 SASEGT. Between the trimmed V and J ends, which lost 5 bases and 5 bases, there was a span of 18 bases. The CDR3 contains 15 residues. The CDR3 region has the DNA TGTGCCAGCAGTAGGATAGGGCCGGCCGGGGAGACCCAGTACTTC. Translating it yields CASSRIGPAGETQYF.

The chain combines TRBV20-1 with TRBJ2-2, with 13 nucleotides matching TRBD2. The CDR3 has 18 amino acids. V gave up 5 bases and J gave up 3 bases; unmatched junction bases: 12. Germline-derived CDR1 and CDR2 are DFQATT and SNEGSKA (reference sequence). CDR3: CSAFTGLAGVPYTGELFF. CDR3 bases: TGCAGTGCTTTTACCGGACTAGCGGGAGTCCCCTACACCGGGGAGCTGTTTTTT.

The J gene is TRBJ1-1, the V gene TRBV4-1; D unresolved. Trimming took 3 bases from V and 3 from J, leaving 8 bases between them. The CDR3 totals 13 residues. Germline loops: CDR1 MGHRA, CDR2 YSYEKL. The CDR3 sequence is CASSHRSDTEAFF. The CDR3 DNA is TGCGCCAGCAGCCACCGGTCCGACACTGAAGCTTTCTTT.

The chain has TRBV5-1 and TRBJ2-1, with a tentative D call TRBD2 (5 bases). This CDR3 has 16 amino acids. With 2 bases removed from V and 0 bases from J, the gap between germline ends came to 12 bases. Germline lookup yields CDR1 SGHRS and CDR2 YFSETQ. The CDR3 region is CASSFTGLRSYNEQFF. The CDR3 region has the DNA TGCGCCAGCAGCTTCACTGGACTTCGCTCCTACAATGAGCAGTTCTTC.

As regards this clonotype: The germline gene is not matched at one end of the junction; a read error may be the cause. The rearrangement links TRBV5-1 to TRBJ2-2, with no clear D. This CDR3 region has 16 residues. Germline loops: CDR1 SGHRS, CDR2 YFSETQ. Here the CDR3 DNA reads TGCGCCAACAGCTTGGAGAGTCCCGCGAACACCGGGGAGCTGTTTTTT. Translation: CANSLESPANTGELFF.

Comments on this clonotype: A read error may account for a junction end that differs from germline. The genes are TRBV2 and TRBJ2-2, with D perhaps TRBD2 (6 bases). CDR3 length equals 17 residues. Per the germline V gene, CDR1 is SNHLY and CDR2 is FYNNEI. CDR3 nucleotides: TGCGCCAGCAGGTCACGGGCAGGGAGGTTCGACACCGGGGAGCTGTTTTTT. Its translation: CASRSRAGRFDTGELFF.